A single sample gave rise to the 19 T cell receptor beta chains below, sequenced in a study of T cells in Graves' hyperthyroidism and ophthalmopathy. RNA transcripts yielded amplified TCR beta CDR3 regions. During a first-round RT-PCR of the TCR CDR3, the HTBI primer set was used. TCRdb passed the multiplex PCR reads through MiXCR, listing each CDR3 protein once. The repertoire consists of approximately 630,000 distinct CDR3 sequences, with around 16% occurring once and the leading ten covering about 3.8%. The sequencing sample was made of blood. The receptors shown here come from a woman aged 25 to 45 with Graves' hyperthyroidism.

The chain uses TRBV29-1 and TRBJ2-3, with 8 bases lining up with TRBD2. From germline, CDR1 is SQVTM and CDR2 ANQGSEA. V was pared by 3 bases and J by 3 bases, with 8 bases of the junction left unmatched. The CDR3 has 15 amino acids. The CDR3 DNA sequence: TGCAGCGTTGATCGAGGACTAGCTGTTACAGATACGCAGTATTTT. Translated: CSVDRGLAVTDTQYF.

This clonotype was counted only a few times. Written as DNA, the CDR3 is TGTGCCAGCAGCGGATTCGGCGGGGATTACGAGCAGTACTTC. Translation gives CASSGFGGDYEQYF. The chain recombines TRBV4-2 with TRBJ2-7; D perhaps matches TRBD2 (6 bases). The CDR3 totals 14 residues. Germline V gene sequence: CDR1 LGHNA, CDR2 YNFKEQ. The V gene lost 5 bases and the J gene lost 4 bases, with 15 bases spanning the gap.

The rearrangement links TRBV7-9 to TRBJ1-5; 7 bases match TRBD1. Per the germline V gene, CDR1 is SEHNR and CDR2 is FQNEAQ (reference sequence). The CDR3 extends over 11 amino acids. V was pared by 4 bases and J by 11 bases, with 2 bases of the junction left unmatched. Here the CDR3 DNA reads TGTGCCAGCAGCTCGACAGGGACCCAGCATTTT. Residues: CASSSTGTQHF. The full variable domain, with the rest looked up from reference TRBV7-9 and TRBJ1-5, is DTGVSQNPRHKITKRGQNVTFRCDPISEHNRLYWYRQTLGQGPEFLTYFQNEAQLEKSRLLSDRFSAERPKGSFSTLEIQRTEQGDSAMYLCASSSTGTQHFGDGTRLSIL.

This clonotype was seen repeatedly, ten times or more. J is TRBJ2-4 and V is TRBV30; D possibly uses TRBD1 or TRBD2 (7 bases each). This CDR3 spans 15 amino acids. The V end lost 4 bases, the J end lost 4 bases, and 17 bases lay between the germline ends. Germline V gene data show CDR1 as GTSNPN and CDR2 as SVGIG (reference sequence). The CDR3, as DNA: TGTGCCTGGAACCCCGGTCAGGGGGGGAAAAACATTCAGTACTTC. This gives the protein CAWNPGQGGKNIQYF.

The rearrangement links TRBV19 to TRBJ2-7; TRBD1 aligns across 8 bases. Germline CDR1 reads LNHDA; CDR2 reads SQIVND (reference sequence). There are 15 residues in the CDR3. V lost 4 bases and J lost 2; bases outside the gene matches: 7. The CDR3: CASSTRTGITYEQYF. CDR3 bases: TGTGCCAGTAGTACCAGGACAGGGATAACCTACGAGCAGTACTTC.

The rearrangement links TRBV28 to TRBJ2-5; 8 nucleotides match TRBD2. V trimming: 8 bases; J trimming: 5 bases; junction bases outside the gene matches: 13. The CDR3 length is 15 residues. CDR1 is MDHEN and CDR2 is SYDVKM in the germline V gene. The CDR3, as DNA: TGTGCCAGCGACGGGGGGGCGGGCCCGGAGGAGACCCAGTACTTC. Translated: CASDGGAGPEETQYF.

There are a few counts of this clonotype. The CDR3 nucleotides are TGCAGTGCTAGGCCTAAGGGACATAGCAATCAGCCCCAGCATTTT. Protein: CSARPKGHSNQPQHF. V gene TRBV20-1 combines with J gene TRBJ1-5; D may be TRBD1 (6 bases). Germline V CDR1 and CDR2: DFQATT, SNEGSKA (reference sequence). Between the trimmed V and J ends, which lost 3 bases and 0 bases, there was a span of 12 bases. The CDR3 extends over 15 amino acids.

Only a few counts were recorded for this clonotype. The chain joins TRBV20-1 to TRBJ2-6; TRBD2 aligns across 11 bases. The CDR3 contains 17 residues. The trim removed 2 bases at V and 2 bases at J, leaving 5 bases unmatched. Germline assignment: CDR1 DFQATT and CDR2 SNEGSKA (reference sequence). The CDR3 DNA reads as TGCAGTGCTAGACCGGGACTAGCGGCGGCTGGGGCCAACGTCCTGACTTTC. This translates into CSARPGLAAAGANVLTF.

Of note for this clonotype: An end of the junction does not agree with germline; a read error may underlie this. The gene calls are TRBV5-1 and TRBJ2-4; no clear D gene. This CDR3 comprises 14 residues. Germline values: CDR1 SGHRS, CDR2 YFSETQ. The CDR3 protein is CASNSATAKNIQYF. The DNA of the CDR3 is TGTGCCAGCAACTCCGCGACAGCCAAAAACATTCAGTACTTC.

As for this clonotype: A read error is possible here, since a much larger clone lies one base away. V usage is TRBV6-2 or TRBV6-3 and J usage is TRBJ2-2; no clear D gene. The germline CDR1 and CDR2 sequences are MNHEY and SVGEGT. This CDR3 comprises 14 residues. With 5 bases removed from V and 4 bases from J, the gap between germline ends came to 11 bases. CDR3 in amino acids: CASSPYLSTGELFF. DNA of the CDR3: TGTGCCAGCAGTCCATATCTTAGCACCGGGGAGCTGTTTTTT.

The rearrangement joins TRBV5-4 to TRBJ2-7; tentative D call: TRBD2 (7 bases). CDR1 and CDR2 (germline): SGHNT, YYREEE (reference sequence). V was shortened by 2 bases and J by 3 bases, with 15 bases between the two germline ends. The CDR3 loop spans 15 amino acids. CDR3: CASSFGGGTSYEQYF. Written as DNA, the CDR3 is TGTGCCAGCAGCTTTGGCGGGGGCACTAGCTACGAGCAGTACTTC. Variable domain in full (rest from reference TRBV5-4 and TRBJ2-7): ETGVTQSPTHLIKTRGQQVTLRCSSQSGHNTVSWYQQALGQGPQFIFQYYREEENGRGNFPPRFSGLQFPNYSSELNVNALELDDSALYLCASSFGGGTSYEQYFGPGTRLTVT.

This clonotype was seen many times. This rearrangement joins TRBV19 to TRBJ1-5; D may be TRBD1 (6 bases). Between the trimmed V and J ends, which lost 2 bases and 1 base, there was a span of 12 bases. CDR1 is LNHDA, CDR2 SQIVND, per germline (reference sequence). This CDR3 region has 16 residues. Here the CDR3 DNA reads TGTGCCAGTAGTATACTCAGGGGCCGGAGCAATCAGCCCCAGCATTTT. Residues: CASSILRGRSNQPQHF.

The rearrangement uses TRBV7-3 and TRBJ2-1; the match to TRBD2 covers 8 bases. V gave up 2 bases and J gave up 0 bases; unmatched junction bases: 3. This CDR3 contains 16 residues. CDR1 is SGHTA and CDR2 is FQGTGA in the germline V gene. The chain's CDR3 is CASSLWTSSSYNEQFF. The CDR3 bases are TGTGCCAGCAGCTTATGGACTAGCAGCTCCTACAATGAGCAGTTCTTC.

The V gene is TRBV14, the J gene TRBJ1-2; TRBD1 agrees at 8 bases. The CDR3 is made up of 15 amino acids. From germline, CDR1 is SGHDN and CDR2 FVKESK. J gave up 6 bases and V 2 bases, and 8 bases lay outside the gene matches. CDR3 sequence reads: CASSQRQGRRDGYTF. The CDR3 coding sequence is TGTGCCAGCAGCCAACGACAGGGGAGGAGAGATGGCTACACCTTC.

To note about this clonotype: Given a much more abundant clone one base away, this may be a read error. The chain combines TRBV27 with TRBJ1-6, with TRBD1 matching over 7 bases. V trimming: 5 bases; J trimming: 9 bases; junction bases outside the gene matches: 13. The CDR3 sequence is 16 residues long. Germline assignment: CDR1 MNHEY and CDR2 SMNVEV (reference sequence). The CDR3 here is CASSVTPTGISSPLHF. The CDR3 DNA reads TGTGCCAGCAGTGTAACACCGACAGGGATTAGTTCACCCCTCCACTTT.

This clonotype showed up many times. The chain employs TRBV18 and TRBJ1-2; no reliable D call. Germline CDR1 is KGHSH and CDR2 is LQKENI. The CDR3 has 14 residues. Trimming took 2 bases from V and 2 from J, leaving 9 bases between them. CDR3 DNA: TGTGCCAGCTCACCAGACGGCAGGAACTATGGCTACACCTTC. Encoded protein: CASSPDGRNYGYTF.

Only a few counts were recorded for this clonotype. V usage is TRBV20-1 and J usage is TRBJ1-3; D gene unclear. With 1 base removed from V and 8 bases from J, the gap between germline ends came to 18 bases. Per germline, CDR1 DFQATT and CDR2 SNEGSKA (reference sequence). This CDR3 has 15 amino acids. The CDR3 loop reads CSARGELDTADTIYF. CDR3 coding DNA: TGCAGTGCTAGAGGAGAGCTTGACACGGCGGACACCATATATTTT.

This clonotype occurred a few times. The gene calls are TRBV27 and TRBJ2-3, with TRBD2 identical over 10 bases. CDR1 is MNHEY and CDR2 is SMNVEV in the germline V gene (reference sequence). The CDR3 is 15 amino acids. The junction had 13 bases not matched to a gene; V was cut back by 6 bases and J by 10 bases. The CDR3 DNA reads as TGTGCCAGCAGGGGACTAGCGTCCCGCCTCGGCGCGCAGTATTTT. Protein sequence: CASRGLASRLGAQYF.

This clonotype was seen at least ten times. The chain carries TRBV28 and TRBJ2-5; TRBD1 is a possible D gene (6 bases). The V and J ends lost 6 bases and 2 bases respectively, with 10 bases between them. CDR1 is MDHEN and CDR2 is SYDVKM in the germline V gene. This CDR3 region has 13 residues. The DNA for the CDR3 is TGTGCCAGCAGAGGGGGATGGCAAGAGACCCAGTACTTC. Amino acid sequence: CASRGGWQETQYF.